What follows describes a single TCR beta chain. V trimming: 3 bases; J trimming: 4 bases; junction bases outside the gene matches: 10. The CDR3 has 17 amino acids. In germline, CDR1 is LGHNT, CDR2 FRNRAP. A second PCR, run for about 6 to 11 cycles, used a sample-barcoded 5' primer plus a J-beta primer mix. TCRdb reanalysed the 5' RACE reads using MiXCR and keeps one entry per CDR3 protein. The profile shows some 1.7 million distinct CDR3 sequences, roughly 30% of them singletons. This sample is part of a study of blood T cells in healthy people across ages. The chain joins TRBV12-5 to TRBJ1-5, with 9 bases matching TRBD1. The source material was blood. This sequence originates from a woman between 25 and 40 years old in good health. The CDR3 is CASGFQPGTGRNQPQHF. CDR3 bases: TGTGCTAGTGGTTTTCAACCTGGGACAGGGCGTAATCAGCCCCAGCATTTT.